This TCR beta chain was identified in a study of T cells expressing NK-cell markers. Across the whole study: From sorted CD3+CD56+NKG2C+, CD3+CD56+NKG2C- and CD3+CD56-NKG2C+ T cells came the TCR beta repertoires. Within the sequenced cohort of eight donors, seven exhibited HCMV seropositivity and one was seronegative. Study results and caveats: One observes that, in a few donors, these clonotypes were also the leading ones within the CD3+CD56-NKG2C+ fraction. Among CD8+ T cells from about 6 donors, dominant NKG2C+ clonotypes accounted for roughly 1.0-7.0%.

TCRdb reworked the 5' RACE reads into one entry per CDR3 protein, no DNA. This listing includes approximately 550,000 distinct CDR3 sequences. This CDR3 is 15 amino acids long. The germline CDR1 and CDR2 sequences are LGHDT and YNNKEL (reference sequence). To note about this clonotype: Its antigen remains unidentified.

This chain connects TRBV3-1 to TRBJ2-7; no DNA is available, so the TRBD1 call from TCRdb remains unchecked. The source of this sequence is a man aged 18-30 years in good health. Sample: blood T cells: a sorted CD56 or NKG2C T cell subset, CD4+ or CD8+ T cells, or bulk PBMC T cells (not recorded which). This chain's CDR3 is CASSLDHRASYEQYF.